The 20 T cell receptor beta chains in this list originate from one sample, sequenced in a study of blood T cell repertoires in COVID-19. Some clones are missing from TCRdb's copy, which holds only in-frame ones; the method was immunoSEQ multiplex PCR. Of 250,000 or so clones in the sample, about 88% were seen once. Sequencing input: peripheral blood. Receptor source: a woman aged 55-70 years with acute or convalescent COVID-19.

The chain joins TRBV5-8 to TRBJ1-5, with 7 bases lining up with TRBD1. V lost 9 bases, J lost 3 bases, and 12 bases stayed unmatched. Germline lookup yields CDR1 SGHTS and CDR2 YDEGEE. This CDR3 contains 15 residues. CDR3 coding DNA: TGTGCCACCACCGGTAGGGGGCTTACCAATCAGCCCCAGCATTTT. It codes for CATTGRGLTNQPQHF.

The rearrangement joins TRBV5-1 to TRBJ2-2, with TRBD2 identical over 15 bases. CDR1 SGHRS and CDR2 YFSETQ come from the germline V gene. The CDR3 has 19 amino acids. V shed 0 bases, J shed 5 bases, and the junction held 8 bases outside the gene matches. Written as DNA, the CDR3 is TGCGCCAGCAGCTTGGCCGGACTAGCGGGAGGGCCCTCGACCGGGGAGCTGTTTTTT. Protein product: CASSLAGLAGGPSTGELFF.

This sequence joins TRBV5-6 and TRBJ2-3; 11 nucleotides match TRBD2. Germline CDR1 and CDR2: SGHDT and YYEEEE. This CDR3 region has 16 residues. Trimming cost V 2 bases and J 4 bases; bases outside gene matches: 6. CDR3 bases: TGTGCCAGCAGCTTCCCCGGGACTAGCGGACCAGATACGCAGTATTTT. Translating gives CASSFPGTSGPDTQYF. Full variable domain (outside the CDR3, taken from reference TRBV5-6 and TRBJ2-3): DAGVTQSPTHLIKTRGQQVTLRCSPKSGHDTVSWYQQALGQGPQFIFQYYEEEERQRGNFPDRFSGHQFPNYSSELNVNALLLGDSALYLCASSFPGTSGPDTQYFGPGTRLTVL.

This rearrangement joins TRBV6-4 to TRBJ2-5; maybe TRBD2 (5 bases). This CDR3 comprises 13 residues. The germline V and J ends were trimmed by 4 bases and 5 bases, with 11 bases remaining between them. In germline, CDR1 is MRHNA, CDR2 SNTAGT. The CDR3 DNA is TGTGCCAGCAGTGGGGAACTAGGCGAGACCCAGTACTTC. Translation: CASSGELGETQYF.

The chain is built from TRBV7-2 and TRBJ2-1; tentative D call: TRBD2 (6 bases). Germline assignment: CDR1 SGHTA and CDR2 FQGNSA. This CDR3 comprises 19 residues. With 0 bases removed from V and 5 bases from J, the gap between germline ends came to 23 bases. The CDR3 region is CASSLARLGDEGSHNEQFF. Written as DNA, the CDR3 is TGTGCCAGCAGCTTAGCAAGACTAGGAGATGAGGGGAGTCACAATGAGCAGTTCTTC.

The chain links TRBV2 to TRBJ1-6; the match to TRBD1 covers 8 bases. The V gene's germline CDR1 is SNHLY and CDR2 FYNNEI. V trimming: 5 bases; J trimming: 9 bases; junction bases outside the gene matches: 6. The CDR3 sequence is 14 residues long. The CDR3 is CASSLTGDRSPLHF. The DNA for the CDR3 is TGTGCCAGCAGTCTGACAGGGGACCGTTCACCCCTCCACTTT. Full variable domain (remainder filled in from reference TRBV2 and TRBJ1-6): EPEVTQTPSHQVTQMGQEVILRCVPISNHLYFYWYRQILGQKVEFLVSFYNNEISEKSEIFDDQFSVERPDGSNFTLKIRSTKLEDSAMYFCASSLTGDRSPLHFGNGTRLTVT.

The rearrangement uses TRBV11-2 and TRBJ1-2; D unclear. The V end lost 5 bases, the J end lost 4 bases, and 8 bases lay between the germline ends. The CDR3 loop spans 12 amino acids. Germline V CDR1 and CDR2: SGHAT, FQNNGV. The CDR3 nucleotides are TGTGCCAGCAGCCCCGGAGGCTATGGCTACACCTTC. This codes for CASSPGGYGYTF. The full variable domain, rest sourced from reference TRBV11-2 and TRBJ1-2, is EAGVAQSPRYKIIEKRQSVAFWCNPISGHATLYWYQQILGQGPKLLIQFQNNGVVDDSQLPKDRFSAERLKGVDSTLKIQPAKLEDSAVYLCASSPGGYGYTFGSGTRLTVV.

The chain recombines TRBV30 with TRBJ2-2; 7 nucleotides agree with TRBD1. The trim removed 1 base at V and 5 bases at J, leaving 7 bases unmatched. The CDR3 totals 15 residues. Germline V CDR1 and CDR2: GTSNPN, SVGIG (reference sequence). CDR3 DNA: TGTGCCTGGAGTGCCGGGACAGCGCGGACCGGGGAGCTGTTTTTT. It yields the protein CAWSAGTARTGELFF.

The chain carries TRBV30 and TRBJ1-6; TRBD1 matches 8 bases. Germline V gene data show CDR1 as GTSNPN and CDR2 as SVGIG (reference sequence). The trim removed 5 bases at V and 0 bases at J, leaving 3 bases unmatched. The CDR3 is made up of 15 amino acids. The CDR3 is CAWGTGRSYNSPLHF. Here the CDR3 DNA reads TGTGCCTGGGGGACAGGCCGCTCCTATAATTCACCCCTCCACTTT.

V gene TRBV7-3 combines with J gene TRBJ2-3; tentatively, D is TRBD1 (5 bases). The CDR3 length is 15 residues. Germline CDR1 SGHTA, CDR2 FQGTGA. The V end lost 5 bases, the J end lost 4 bases, and 16 bases lay between the germline ends. The CDR3 loop is CASSKQGYEADTQYF. As DNA, the CDR3 is TGTGCCAGCAGCAAGCAGGGTTACGAGGCAGATACGCAGTATTTT.

This chain's CDR3 is CASSLRGGISNTEAFF. DNA of the CDR3: TGTGCCAGCAGTTTAAGAGGGGGAATCTCGAACACTGAAGCTTTCTTT. The chain couples TRBV27 to TRBJ1-1, with a tentative D call TRBD1 (6 bases). The CDR3 runs 16 residues. The germline V gene has CDR1 MNHEY and CDR2 SMNVEV (reference sequence). The V gene lost 2 bases and the J gene lost 1 base, with 14 bases spanning the gap.

A few counts support this clone. The chain recombines TRBV29-1 with TRBJ1-4, with 7 bases lining up with TRBD1. After removal of 5 bases from V and 7 bases from J, the junction contained 7 bases not matched to a gene. The length of the CDR3 is 13 residues. Germline V gives CDR1 SQVTM, CDR2 ANQGSEA. CDR3 protein: CSVTGESREKLFF. The DNA for the CDR3 is TGCAGCGTTACAGGGGAGTCCCGTGAAAAACTGTTTTTT.

V and J are TRBV5-8 and TRBJ1-5; weak D call: TRBD1 (5 bases). Germline V gene lookup returns CDR1 SGHTS and CDR2 YDEGEE. There are 14 residues in the CDR3. V lost 0 bases to trimming and J lost 6 bases, with 10 bases between them. For the CDR3, the DNA is TGTGCCAGCAGCTTGGAGCAGGGAGGTCAGCCCCAGCATTTT. It yields the protein CASSLEQGGQPQHF.

The genes are TRBV5-4 and TRBJ2-2; D is undetermined. The V gene lost 1 base and the J gene lost 5 bases, with 6 bases spanning the gap. CDR1 SGHNT and CDR2 YYREEE come from the germline V gene (reference sequence). This CDR3 region has 13 residues. CDR3 coding DNA: TGTGCCAGCAGCTTGTTCCGTACCGGGGAGCTGTTTTTT. Its protein is CASSLFRTGELFF.

This clone was seen more than once but under ten times. The CDR3, as DNA: TGTGCCAGCAGCTTAGCCCCGGGACAAGCCGACACCGGGGAGCTGTTTTTT. As protein: CASSLAPGQADTGELFF. The chain links TRBV7-9 to TRBJ2-2; D may be TRBD1 (6 bases). The CDR3 extends over 17 amino acids. Germline loops: CDR1 SEHNR, CDR2 FQNEAQ (reference sequence). Trimming took 0 bases from V and 3 from J, leaving 14 bases between them.

The chain carries TRBV28 and TRBJ1-5; D not certain. Germline V gene sequence: CDR1 MDHEN, CDR2 SYDVKM. The CDR3 runs to 15 residues. Trimming took 2 bases from V and 2 from J, leaving 10 bases between them. CDR3 nucleotides: TGTGCCAGCAGTTTACGTCGAGGTGGCAATCAGCCCCAGCATTTT. Amino acids: CASSLRRGGNQPQHF.

The chain combines TRBV5-4 with TRBJ1-1; D is perhaps TRBD1 (6 bases). Germline CDR1 and CDR2: SGHNT and YYREEE (reference sequence). V shed 3 bases and J shed 1 base, with 10 bases lying between them. The CDR3 totals 14 residues. CDR3 loop: CASSSVTGNTEAFF. CDR3 DNA sequence: TGTGCCAGCAGCTCGGTGACAGGGAACACTGAAGCTTTCTTT.

This clone appeared a few times. This chain uses TRBV4-3 with TRBJ1-1; D gene uncertain. CDR1 and CDR2 from the germline V gene are LGHNA and YSLEER. Trimming pared 4 bases from V and 7 bases from J, leaving 19 bases between. This CDR3 is 15 amino acids long. The CDR3 region is CASSPRLIWAGEAFF. The DNA of the CDR3 is TGCGCCAGCAGCCCGCGTCTGATCTGGGCAGGTGAAGCTTTCTTT.

The genes are TRBV6-2 or TRBV6-3 and TRBJ2-1, with 7 bases aligning to TRBD2. In germline, CDR1 is MNHEY, CDR2 SVGEGT. The CDR3 is 15 residues long. J gave up 6 bases and V 0 bases, and 5 bases lay outside the gene matches. For the CDR3, the DNA is TGTGCCAGCAGTTACTCAAGACTAGCAATCAATGAGCAGTTCTTC. Amino acid sequence: CASSYSRLAINEQFF.

V is TRBV5-6 and J is TRBJ2-3, with D hard to call. Germline CDR1 reads SGHDT; CDR2 reads YYEEEE. With 1 base removed from V and 2 bases from J, the gap between germline ends came to 11 bases. There are 15 residues in the CDR3. CDR3 coding DNA: TGTGCCAGCAGCTTGTCGCCGTCTAACACAGATACGCAGTATTTT. This translates into CASSLSPSNTDTQYF. Full variable domain (remainder filled in from reference TRBV5-6 and TRBJ2-3): DAGVTQSPTHLIKTRGQQVTLRCSPKSGHDTVSWYQQALGQGPQFIFQYYEEEERQRGNFPDRFSGHQFPNYSSELNVNALLLGDSALYLCASSLSPSNTDTQYFGPGTRLTVL.